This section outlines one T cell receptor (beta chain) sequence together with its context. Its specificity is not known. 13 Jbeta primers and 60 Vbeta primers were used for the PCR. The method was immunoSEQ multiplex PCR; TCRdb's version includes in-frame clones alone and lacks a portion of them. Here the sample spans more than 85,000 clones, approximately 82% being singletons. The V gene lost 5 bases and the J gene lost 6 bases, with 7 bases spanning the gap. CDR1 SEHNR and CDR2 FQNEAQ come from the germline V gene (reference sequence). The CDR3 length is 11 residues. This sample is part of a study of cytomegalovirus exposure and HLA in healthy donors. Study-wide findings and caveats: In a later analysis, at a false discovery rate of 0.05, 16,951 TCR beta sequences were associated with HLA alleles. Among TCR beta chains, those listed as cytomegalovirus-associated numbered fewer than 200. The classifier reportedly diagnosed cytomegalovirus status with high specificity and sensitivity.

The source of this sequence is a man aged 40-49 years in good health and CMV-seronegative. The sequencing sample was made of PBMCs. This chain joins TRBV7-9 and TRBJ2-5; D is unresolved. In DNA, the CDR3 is TGTGCCAGCAGCCCACAACAGACCCAGTACTTC. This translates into CASSPQQTQYF.